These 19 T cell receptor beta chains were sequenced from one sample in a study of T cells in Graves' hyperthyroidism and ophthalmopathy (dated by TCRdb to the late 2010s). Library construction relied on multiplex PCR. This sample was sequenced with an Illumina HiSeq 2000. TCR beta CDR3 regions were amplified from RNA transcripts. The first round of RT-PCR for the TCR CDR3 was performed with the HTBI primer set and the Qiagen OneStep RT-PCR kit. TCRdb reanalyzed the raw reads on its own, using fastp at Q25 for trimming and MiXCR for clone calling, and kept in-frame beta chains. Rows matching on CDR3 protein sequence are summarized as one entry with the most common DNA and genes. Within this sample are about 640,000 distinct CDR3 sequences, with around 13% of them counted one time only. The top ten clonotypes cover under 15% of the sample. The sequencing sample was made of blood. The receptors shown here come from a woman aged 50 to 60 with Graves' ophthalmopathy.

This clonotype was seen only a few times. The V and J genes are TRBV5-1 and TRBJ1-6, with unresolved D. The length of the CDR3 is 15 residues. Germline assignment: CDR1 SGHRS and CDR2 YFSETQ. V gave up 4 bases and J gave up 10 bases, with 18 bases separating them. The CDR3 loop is CASSPTGNPPSPLHF. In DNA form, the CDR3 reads TGCGCCAGCAGCCCCACTGGAAACCCTCCCTCACCCCTCCACTTT.

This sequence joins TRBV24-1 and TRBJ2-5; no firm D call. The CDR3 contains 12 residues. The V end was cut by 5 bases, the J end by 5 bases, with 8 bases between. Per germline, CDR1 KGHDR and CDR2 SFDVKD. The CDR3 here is CATSGSAETQYF. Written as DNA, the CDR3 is TGTGCCACCAGTGGTTCCGCGGAGACCCAGTACTTC.

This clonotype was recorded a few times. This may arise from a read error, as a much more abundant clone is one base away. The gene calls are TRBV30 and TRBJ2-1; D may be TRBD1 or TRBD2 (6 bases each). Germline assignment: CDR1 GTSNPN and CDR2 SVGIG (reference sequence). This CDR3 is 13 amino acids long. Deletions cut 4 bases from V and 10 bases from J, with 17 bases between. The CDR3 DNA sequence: TGTGCCTGGAACGGGGGCGGCCTGCGGGAGCAGTTCTTC. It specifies CAWNGGGLREQFF.

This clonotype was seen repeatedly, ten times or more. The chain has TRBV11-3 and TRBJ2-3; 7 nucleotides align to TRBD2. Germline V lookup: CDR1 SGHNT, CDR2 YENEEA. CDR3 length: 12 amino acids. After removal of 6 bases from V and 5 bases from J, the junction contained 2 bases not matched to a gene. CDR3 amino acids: CASRSSGDTQYF. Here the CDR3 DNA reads TGTGCCAGCAGGTCTAGCGGAGATACGCAGTATTTT.

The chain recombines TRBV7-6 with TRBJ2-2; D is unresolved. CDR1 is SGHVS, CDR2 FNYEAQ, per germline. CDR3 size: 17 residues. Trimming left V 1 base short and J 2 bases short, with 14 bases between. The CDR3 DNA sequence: TGTGCCAGCAGCTTAGGTGTAGGCCAGGAAAACACCGGGGAGCTGTTTTTT. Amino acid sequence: CASSLGVGQENTGELFF.

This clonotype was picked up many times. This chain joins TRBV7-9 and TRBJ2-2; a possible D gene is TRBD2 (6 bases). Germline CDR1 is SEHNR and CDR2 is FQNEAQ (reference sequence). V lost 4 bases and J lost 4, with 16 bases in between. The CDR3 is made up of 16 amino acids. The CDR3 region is CASSSLAGVGTGELFF. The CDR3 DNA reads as TGTGCCAGCAGCTCACTAGCCGGAGTGGGCACCGGGGAGCTGTTTTTT. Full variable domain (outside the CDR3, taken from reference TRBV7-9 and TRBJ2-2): DTGVSQNPRHKITKRGQNVTFRCDPISEHNRLYWYRQTLGQGPEFLTYFQNEAQLEKSRLLSDRFSAERPKGSFSTLEIQRTEQGDSAMYLCASSSLAGVGTGELFFGEGSRLTVL.

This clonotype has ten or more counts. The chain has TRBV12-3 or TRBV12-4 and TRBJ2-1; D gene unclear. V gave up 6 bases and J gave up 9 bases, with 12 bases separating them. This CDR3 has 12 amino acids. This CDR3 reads CASRNQEAEQFF. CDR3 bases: TGTGCCAGCAGGAATCAAGAGGCTGAGCAGTTCTTC.

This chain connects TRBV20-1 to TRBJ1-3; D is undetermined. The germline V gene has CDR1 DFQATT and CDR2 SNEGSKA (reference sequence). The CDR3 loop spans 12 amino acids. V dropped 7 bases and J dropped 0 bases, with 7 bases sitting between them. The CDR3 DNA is TGCAGTGGGTCTAGCTCTGGAAACACCATATATTTT. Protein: CSGSSSGNTIYF.

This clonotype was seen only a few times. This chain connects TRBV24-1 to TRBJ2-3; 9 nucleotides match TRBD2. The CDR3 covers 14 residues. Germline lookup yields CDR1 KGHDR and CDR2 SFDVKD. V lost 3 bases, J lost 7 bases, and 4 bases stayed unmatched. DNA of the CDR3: TGTGCCACCAGTGATCCGGGACTAGCTCATACGCAGTATTTT. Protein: CATSDPGLAHTQYF.

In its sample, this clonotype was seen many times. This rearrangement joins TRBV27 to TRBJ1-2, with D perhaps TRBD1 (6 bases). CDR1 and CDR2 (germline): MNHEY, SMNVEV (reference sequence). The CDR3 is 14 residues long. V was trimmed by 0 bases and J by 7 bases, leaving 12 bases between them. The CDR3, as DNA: TGTGCCAGCAGTTTATCTCACAGGGTTATTGGCTACACCTTC. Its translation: CASSLSHRVIGYTF.

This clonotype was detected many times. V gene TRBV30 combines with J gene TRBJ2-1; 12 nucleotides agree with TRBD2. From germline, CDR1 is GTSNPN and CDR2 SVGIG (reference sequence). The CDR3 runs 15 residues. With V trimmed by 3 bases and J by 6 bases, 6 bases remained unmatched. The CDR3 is CAWRQGLAGVNEQFF. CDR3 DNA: TGTGCCTGGAGACAGGGACTAGCGGGCGTCAATGAGCAGTTCTTC.

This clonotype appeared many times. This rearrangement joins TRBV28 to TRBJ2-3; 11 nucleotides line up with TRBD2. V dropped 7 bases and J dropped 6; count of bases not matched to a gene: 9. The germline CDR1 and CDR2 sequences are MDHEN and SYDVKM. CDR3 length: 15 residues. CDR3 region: CASTKLAGVEDTQYF. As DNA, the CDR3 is TGTGCCAGCACTAAACTAGCGGGAGTTGAGGATACGCAGTATTTT.

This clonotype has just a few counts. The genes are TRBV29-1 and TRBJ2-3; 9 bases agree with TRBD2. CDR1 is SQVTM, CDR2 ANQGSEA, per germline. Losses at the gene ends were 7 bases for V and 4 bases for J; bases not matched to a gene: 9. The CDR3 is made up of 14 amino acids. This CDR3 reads CSAKPGLASDTQYF. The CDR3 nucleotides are TGCAGCGCCAAACCGGGACTAGCTTCAGATACGCAGTATTTT.

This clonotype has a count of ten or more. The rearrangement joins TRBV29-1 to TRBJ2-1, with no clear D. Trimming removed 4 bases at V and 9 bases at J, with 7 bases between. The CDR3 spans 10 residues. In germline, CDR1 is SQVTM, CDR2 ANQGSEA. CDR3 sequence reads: CSVVEAEQFF. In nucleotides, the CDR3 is TGCAGCGTTGTAGAAGCTGAGCAGTTCTTC.

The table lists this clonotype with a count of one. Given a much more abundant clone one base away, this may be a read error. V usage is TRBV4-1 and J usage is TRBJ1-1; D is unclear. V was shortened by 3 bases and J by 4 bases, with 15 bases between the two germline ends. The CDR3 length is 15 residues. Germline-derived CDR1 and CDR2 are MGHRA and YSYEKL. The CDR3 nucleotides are TGCGCCAGCAGCCAGGAAGGGCGCGAAACCACTGAAGCTTTCTTT. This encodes CASSQEGRETTEAFF.

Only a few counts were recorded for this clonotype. The CDR3 sequence is CASKWGTEQFF. CDR3 nucleotide sequence: TGTGCCAGTAAGTGGGGAACTGAGCAGTTCTTC. The gene calls are TRBV19 and TRBJ2-1, with unresolved D. Deletions cut 7 bases from V and 9 bases from J, with 10 bases between. The length of the CDR3 is 11 residues. In germline, CDR1 is LNHDA, CDR2 SQIVND (reference sequence).

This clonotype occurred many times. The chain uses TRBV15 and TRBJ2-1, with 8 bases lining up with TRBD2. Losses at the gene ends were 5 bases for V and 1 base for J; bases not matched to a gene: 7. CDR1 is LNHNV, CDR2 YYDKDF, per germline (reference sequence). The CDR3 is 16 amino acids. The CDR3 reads CATSLRAGASYNEQFF. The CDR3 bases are TGTGCCACCAGCCTCCGAGCGGGAGCGTCCTACAATGAGCAGTTCTTC.

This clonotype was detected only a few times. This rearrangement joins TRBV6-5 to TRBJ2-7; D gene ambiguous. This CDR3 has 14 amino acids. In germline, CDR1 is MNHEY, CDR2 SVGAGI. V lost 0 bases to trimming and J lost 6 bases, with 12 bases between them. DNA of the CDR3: TGTGCCAGCAGTTACTCTCCGGGCGCGCTCGAGCAGTACTTC. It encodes CASSYSPGALEQYF.

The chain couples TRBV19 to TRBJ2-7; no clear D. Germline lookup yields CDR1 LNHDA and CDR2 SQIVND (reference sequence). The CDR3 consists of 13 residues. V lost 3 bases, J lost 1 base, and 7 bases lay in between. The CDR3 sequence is CASSIVFSYEQYF. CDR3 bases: TGTGCCAGTAGTATCGTCTTTTCCTACGAGCAGTACTTC.